The rows below give T cell receptor beta chains drawn from one sample of a study of blood T cell repertoires in COVID-19. Assay: immunoSEQ multiplex PCR; the TCRdb copy retains only in-frame clones and omits some. The sample comprises fewer than 150,000 clones, under 80% of which are singletons, and about 2.3% rests with the top ten. The sample was peripheral blood. The receptors were gathered from a man in his fifties with acute or convalescent COVID-19. CDR3s include the opening cysteine and the closing phenylalanine or tryptophan. D genes are given only for firm matches. Clone size is given for some rows only: seen once, a few or many times, or a class if the clone is expanded.

V gene	J gene	D gene	clone size	CDR3 protein	CDR3 DNA
TRBV4-1	TRBJ2-5	.	.	CASSQDLRETQYF	TGCGCCAGCAGCCAAGATCTGCGAGAGACCCAGTACTTC
TRBV2	TRBJ2-7	.	.	CASSDPIGGRSYEQYF	TGTGCCAGCAGTGACCCTATCGGGGGACGGTCCTACGAGCAGTACTTC
TRBV4-1	TRBJ1-3	TRBD1	few	CASSLDRVGNTIYF	TGCGCCAGCAGCCTGGACAGGGTGGGAAACACCATATATTTT
TRBV10-2	TRBJ2-1	TRBD2	.	CASGGENEQFF	TGCGCCAGCGGGGGGGAGAATGAGCAGTTCTTC
TRBV24-1	TRBJ2-5	TRBD1	.	CATSDGPTGLETQYF	TGTGCCACCAGTGATGGACCGACAGGGTTGGAGACCCAGTACTTC
TRBV14	TRBJ2-3	.	.	CASSRAQADTQYF	TGTGCCAGCAGCCGTGCCCAGGCAGATACGCAGTATTTT
TRBV19	TRBJ2-3	TRBD2	.	CASSTLILAGNSTDTQYF	TGTGCCAGTAGTACGCTTATTCTAGCGGGGAATTCCACAGATACGCAGTATTTT
TRBV7-8	TRBJ2-7	TRBD2	few	CASSLGGGVEQYF	TGTGCCAGCAGCTTAGGGGGGGGAGTGGAGCAGTACTTC
TRBV6-5	TRBJ1-4	.	.	CAASDGLGEKLFF	TGTGCCGCATCGGACGGACTGGGGGAAAAACTGTTTTTT
TRBV30	TRBJ2-7	.	.	CAWRKRPFRDASYEQYF	TGTGCCTGGCGCAAACGACCTTTCCGGGATGCCTCCTACGAGCAGTACTTC
TRBV4-2	TRBJ2-7	TRBD2	.	CASSLNKGDSGASYEQYF	TGTGCCAGCAGCCTTAATAAAGGAGATAGCGGGGCTTCCTACGAGCAGTACTTC
TRBV2	TRBJ1-1	TRBD1	once	CASRPRTGANTEAFF	TGTGCCAGCAGGCCCCGGACAGGGGCGAACACTGAAGCTTTCTTT
TRBV28	TRBJ2-5	TRBD2	.	CASRTSGSGKTQYF	TGTGCCAGCAGGACTAGCGGGAGCGGGAAGACCCAGTACTTC
TRBV7-9	TRBJ2-5	TRBD1	.	CASRAGTGSFGSQYF	TGTGCCAGCAGAGCCGGGACAGGGTCCTTCGGGTCCCAGTACTTC
TRBV7-3	TRBJ2-7	TRBD1	.	CASSPTGGTDEQYF	TGTGCCAGCAGCCCCACAGGGGGCACGGACGAGCAGTACTTC
TRBV10-1	TRBJ2-1	TRBD1	.	CASSAGTGGNEQFF	TGCGCCAGCAGTGCAGGGACAGGGGGCAATGAGCAGTTCTTC
TRBV28	TRBJ2-2	TRBD1	.	CASSLRGLNTGELFF	TGTGCCAGCAGTTTAAGGGGGCTGAACACCGGGGAGCTGTTTTTT
TRBV2	TRBJ1-1	.	.	CASSEMGRNTEAFF	TGTGCCAGCAGTGAAATGGGGCGGAACACTGAAGCTTTCTTT
TRBV7-8	TRBJ2-7	TRBD2	.	CASSLDEREGPYEQYF	TGTGCCAGCAGCTTAGATGAGCGGGAGGGCCCCTACGAGCAGTACTTC
TRBV19	TRBJ1-5	TRBD1	once	CASSIDGTGGEYQPQHF	TGTGCCAGTAGTATAGACGGGACAGGGGGCGAATATCAGCCCCAGCATTTT
TRBV19	TRBJ2-3	TRBD1	.	CASSRPGQGTDTQYF	TGTGCCAGTAGTCGACCGGGACAGGGCACAGATACGCAGTATTTT
TRBV6-5	TRBJ1-3	.	few	CASSRSGSGNTIYF	TGTGCCAGCTCTCGGTCGGGGTCTGGAAACACCATATATTTT
TRBV9	TRBJ1-2	.	.	CASSVDTGRGYTF	TGTGCCAGCAGCGTAGATACAGGGCGAGGCTACACCTTC
TRBV18	TRBJ1-5	.	.	CASSPGHRNQPQHF	TGTGCCAGCTCACCTGGACACCGCAATCAGCCCCAGCATTTT
TRBV9	TRBJ2-5	TRBD2	.	CASSDGGDWGGETQYF	TGTGCCAGCAGCGATGGGGGGGACTGGGGAGGAGAGACCCAGTACTTC
TRBV21-1	TRBJ1-2	.	few	CASSKEWGRDYGYTF	TGTGCCAGCAGCAAAGAGTGGGGGAGGGACTATGGCTACACCTTC
TRBV15	TRBJ2-1	TRBD2	.	CATSRGGGGQYNEQFF	TGTGCCACCAGCAGGGGCGGCGGGGGGCAATACAATGAGCAGTTCTTC
TRBV3-1/TRBV3-2	TRBJ2-5	TRBD2	.	CASSQEWASGGQETQYF	TGTGCCAGCAGCCAAGAGTGGGCTAGCGGGGGACAAGAGACCCAGTACTTC
TRBV13	TRBJ2-7	.	.	CASSRGQSSYEQYF	TGTGCCAGCAGCCGAGGACAAAGCTCCTACGAGCAGTACTTC
TRBV7-9	TRBJ2-5	TRBD2	.	CASSLGRLASQETQYF	TGTGCCAGCAGCTTAGGACGACTAGCGTCACAAGAGACCCAGTACTTC
TRBV19	TRBJ1-4	.	.	CASSTPGANEKLFF	TGTGCCAGTAGTACTCCGGGGGCTAATGAAAAACTGTTTTTT
TRBV6-6	TRBJ2-7	.	few	CASSLITGEQYF	TGTGCCAGCAGTCTTATAACAGGGGAGCAGTACTTC
TRBV3-1/TRBV3-2	TRBJ2-5	TRBD2	.	CASGQSAGGGETQYF	TGTGCCAGCGGGCAGTCAGCGGGGGGAGGAGAGACCCAGTACTTC
TRBV11-2	TRBJ2-2	.	once	CASSLARRDIGELFF	TGTGCCAGCAGCTTAGCCCGCCGGGACATCGGGGAGCTGTTTTTT
TRBV5-1	TRBJ2-1	TRBD1	.	CASSLTVDRSSEQFF	TGCGCCAGCAGCTTGACTGTGGACAGGTCTAGTGAGCAGTTCTTC
TRBV6-6	TRBJ2-2	.	.	CASTTVGGGDTGELFF	TGTGCCAGCACCACAGTTGGAGGGGGCGACACCGGGGAGCTGTTTTTT
TRBV19	TRBJ2-2	TRBD2	.	CASTASGRVTGELFF	TGTGCCAGTACAGCTAGCGGGAGGGTGACCGGGGAGCTGTTTTTT
TRBV19	TRBJ2-1	TRBD2	.	CASTTTGTSGSFAQQFF	TGTGCCAGTACCACAACAGGGACTAGCGGGAGCTTCGCCCAGCAGTTCTTC